The 28 T cell receptor beta chains listed next were all sequenced from one sample in a study of OX40 agonist ivuxolimab in advanced cancers. The library came from the immunoSEQ multiplex PCR assay. TCRdb obtained this table from immuneACCESS and retained in-frame rearrangements with V and J assigned. These tables miss some clones; where compared with another copy, unresolved V genes account for less than half of the shortfall, and the remainder is unexplained. The sample table contains about 66,000 clones; only one count was recorded for about 81% of them. The ten largest account for 5% of the sample. Specimen: CD4+ or CD8+ T cells sorted from blood, collected in a trial of the OX40 agonist ivuxolimab. The receptors here all came from an adult with an advanced solid tumor such as melanoma, head and neck, liver or kidney cancer.

The gene calls are TRBV7-6 and TRBJ2-1; D is ambiguous. The CDR3 sequence is 19 residues long. V was clipped by 4 bases and J by 0 bases, with 22 bases between them. CDR1 and CDR2 from the germline V gene are SGHVS and FNYEAQ. CDR3 sequence: CASSSRPTSNPSSYNEQFF. In DNA form, the CDR3 reads TGTGCCAGCAGCTCCAGACCTACCAGCAACCCCAGCTCCTACAATGAGCAGTTCTTC.

This sequence joins TRBV6-1 and TRBJ2-3, with TRBD2 identical over 10 bases. Germline loops: CDR1 MNHNS, CDR2 SASEGT. The CDR3 length is 16 residues. With V trimmed by 3 bases and J by 2 bases, 5 bases remained unmatched. The CDR3 region is CASSDLSGGATDTQYF. CDR3 DNA sequence: TGTGCCAGCAGTGACCTAAGCGGGGGGGCCACAGATACGCAGTATTTT.

V and J are TRBV5-4 and TRBJ2-5; no clear D gene. Trimming took off 0 bases at V and 5 bases at J, with 5 bases between the two ends. The CDR3 consists of 12 residues. Germline CDR1 is SGHNT and CDR2 is YYREEE (reference sequence). The CDR3 protein is CASSLGWETQYF. In DNA, the CDR3 is TGTGCCAGCAGCTTGGGGTGGGAGACCCAGTACTTC.

The chain has TRBV30 and TRBJ2-7, with D possibly TRBD1 on 6 matching bases. V shed 3 bases and J shed 1 base, with 16 bases lying between them. Germline V gives CDR1 GTSNPN, CDR2 SVGIG (reference sequence). CDR3 length equals 15 residues. The CDR3 protein is CAWSPRWGPSYEQYF. CDR3 coding DNA: TGTGCCTGGAGCCCCCGCTGGGGGCCATCCTACGAGCAGTACTTC.

This clone was picked up one time. The chain links TRBV6-5 to TRBJ2-3; TRBD1 agrees at 9 bases. V lost 5 bases, J lost 13 bases, and 7 bases stayed unmatched. Germline V gene lookup returns CDR1 MNHEY and CDR2 SVGAGI. The CDR3 spans 12 residues. The CDR3 here is CASSTGDRVEYF. The CDR3 nucleotides are TGTGCCAGCAGTACCGGGGACAGGGTGGAGTATTTT.

The chain recombines TRBV6-1 with TRBJ1-4; D is uncertain. Trimming removed 6 bases from V and 4 bases from J, with 15 bases in between. CDR1 and CDR2 (germline): MNHNS, SASEGT. This CDR3 region has 15 residues. CDR3 residues: CASSGHGALNEKLFF. The CDR3 region has the DNA TGTGCCAGCAGCGGCCATGGAGCTCTTAATGAAAAACTGTTTTTT.

This clone appeared once. The chain employs TRBV10-3 and TRBJ2-4; 8 bases are shared with TRBD1. The CDR3 has 18 residues. Per the germline V gene, CDR1 is ENHRY and CDR2 is SYGVKD. Trimming cost V 5 bases and J 0 bases; bases outside gene matches: 12. The CDR3 loop is CAISPTPTGVLAKNIQYF. The CDR3 nucleotides are TGTGCCATCAGTCCCACCCCGACAGGGGTTCTAGCCAAAAACATTCAGTACTTC.

CDR3 nucleotides: TGTGCCAGCAGTGAAGGGGGAGGATTTACCGGGGAGCTGTTTTTT. This sequence encodes CASSEGGGFTGELFF. V gene TRBV25-1 combines with J gene TRBJ2-2, with a possible D match to TRBD2 (6 bases). The CDR3 length is 15 residues. CDR1 is MGHDK, CDR2 SYGVNS, per germline. V shed 2 bases and J shed 5 bases, with 12 bases lying between them. Looking up the rest from reference TRBV25-1 and TRBJ2-2 gives the full variable domain: EADIYQTPRYLVIGTGKKITLECSQTMGHDKMYWYQQDPGMELHLIHYSYGVNSTEKGDLSSESTVSRIRTEHFPLTLESARPSHTSQYLCASSEGGGFTGELFFGEGSRLTVL.

The rearrangement links TRBV7-3 to TRBJ2-1; D assignment may be TRBD1 or TRBD2 (5 bases each). Trimming removed 3 bases from V and 9 bases from J, with 15 bases in between. Germline CDR1 is SGHTA and CDR2 is FQGTGA. The CDR3 extends over 14 amino acids. The CDR3 bases are TGTGCCAGCAGCTTTACCGGGGCCAACGGTGAGCAGTTCTTC. Protein sequence: CASSFTGANGEQFF.

The rearrangement uses TRBV4-1 and TRBJ1-3; D perhaps matches TRBD1 (5 bases). With 0 bases removed from V and 4 bases from J, the gap between germline ends came to 10 bases. CDR1 and CDR2 from the germline V gene are MGHRA and YSYEKL. The CDR3 is made up of 15 amino acids. CDR3 sequence reads: CASSQERGAGNTIYF. CDR3 sequence (DNA): TGCGCCAGCAGCCAAGAAAGAGGGGCAGGAAACACCATATATTTT.

This sequence joins TRBV11-3 and TRBJ1-2, with 10 bases matching TRBD1. Germline V gene lookup returns CDR1 SGHNT and CDR2 YENEEA. The CDR3 totals 15 residues. J lost 2 bases, V lost 1 base, and 1 base had no gene match. The CDR3 nucleotides read TGTGCCAGCAGCTTAGGACAGGGGGCGAACTATGGCTACACCTTC. As protein: CASSLGQGANYGYTF.

The J gene is TRBJ2-7, the V gene TRBV2, with 10 bases matching TRBD1. CDR1 and CDR2 (germline): SNHLY, FYNNEI. This CDR3 region has 14 residues. Trimming cost V 7 bases and J 4 bases; bases outside gene matches: 7. In DNA form, the CDR3 reads TGTGCCAGCACTCGACAGGGGGCTAGGTACGAGCAGTACTTC. Protein sequence: CASTRQGARYEQYF.

The chain uses TRBV19 and TRBJ2-3, with 10 positions matching TRBD1. This CDR3 is 13 amino acids long. Trimming cost V 10 bases and J 3 bases; bases outside gene matches: 4. Per the germline V gene, CDR1 is LNHDA and CDR2 is SQIVND (reference sequence). This CDR3 reads CATGQGGTDTQYF. The DNA of the CDR3 is TGTGCCACAGGACAGGGGGGGACAGATACGCAGTATTTT.

This chain links TRBV19 with TRBJ2-5; tentatively, D is TRBD2 (7 bases). The end of the DNA aligns better with TRBJ2-7, so the J call may be wrong. The CDR3 length is 14 residues. Germline-derived CDR1 and CDR2 are LNHDA and SQIVND (reference sequence). The CDR3 region is CASRAGHNSYEQYF. CDR3 nucleotides: TGTGCCAGCAGAGCGGGACATAATAGCTACGAGCAGTACTTC.

The rearrangement uses TRBV5-1 and TRBJ1-1, with unresolved D. Germline lookup yields CDR1 SGHRS and CDR2 YFSETQ. CDR3 length equals 15 residues. The V end was cut by 4 bases, the J end by 2 bases, with 15 bases between. In DNA, the CDR3 is TGCGCCAGCAGCCCCTACTCTCTGGAAAACACTGAAGCTTTCTTT. Residues: CASSPYSLENTEAFF.

CDR3 in DNA: TGTGCCAGCAGCTGGACGACAGGGATCCCCCAGGAGCAGTTCTTC. Protein: CASSWTTGIPQEQFF. This chain uses TRBV11-3 with TRBJ2-1; 7 bases are shared with TRBD1. The CDR3 is 15 residues long. Losses at the gene ends were 4 bases for V and 10 bases for J; bases not matched to a gene: 13. Germline assignment: CDR1 SGHNT and CDR2 YENEEA.

The V call is TRBV19, the J call TRBJ2-1; 11 nucleotides align to TRBD1. V gave up 7 bases and J gave up 6 bases; unmatched junction bases: 5. CDR1 LNHDA and CDR2 SQIVND come from the germline V gene (reference sequence). The CDR3 loop spans 14 amino acids. CDR3 protein: CASMGTGGFNEQFF. CDR3 coding DNA: TGTGCCAGTATGGGGACAGGGGGTTTCAATGAGCAGTTCTTC.

V usage is TRBV5-1 and J usage is TRBJ2-1; 9 bases are a match to TRBD2. Germline CDR1 SGHRS, CDR2 YFSETQ. V lost 0 bases, J lost 8 bases, and 9 bases stayed unmatched. The CDR3 totals 16 residues. The CDR3 here is CASSLGVSGRSHEQFF. The DNA of the CDR3 is TGCGCCAGCAGCTTGGGGGTGAGCGGGAGGTCCCATGAGCAGTTCTTC.

This clone has just a few counts. V usage is TRBV11-2 and J usage is TRBJ1-2; 11 bases are shared with TRBD1. The V and J ends lost 6 bases and 4 bases, in that order; junction bases with no gene match: 4. The germline V gene has CDR1 SGHAT and CDR2 FQNNGV. The CDR3 has 14 residues. CDR3 loop: CASRWDRGTYGYTF. CDR3 in DNA: TGTGCCAGCAGGTGGGACAGGGGGACCTATGGCTACACCTTC.

J is TRBJ1-4 and V is TRBV6-1; perhaps TRBD1 as D (5 bases). Trimming took off 0 bases at V and 8 bases at J, with 13 bases between the two ends. The CDR3 has 15 residues. Germline lookup yields CDR1 MNHNS and CDR2 SASEGT. The CDR3 sequence: CASSEARDANEKLFF. In DNA form, the CDR3 reads TGTGCCAGCAGTGAAGCGAGGGACGCAAACGAAAAACTGTTTTTT.

The V and J genes are TRBV11-3 and TRBJ2-1, with 12 nucleotides matching TRBD2. The CDR3 extends over 14 amino acids. With V trimmed by 2 bases and J by 7 bases, 0 bases remained unmatched. Germline-derived CDR1 and CDR2 are SGHNT and YENEEA. CDR3 coding DNA: TGTGCCAGCAGCTTACTAGCGGGAGGGAATGAGCAGTTCTTC. This codes for CASSLLAGGNEQFF.

The V call is TRBV7-2, the J call TRBJ2-4; 7 bases agree with TRBD1. The V and J ends lost 1 base and 5 bases, in that order; junction bases with no gene match: 2. This CDR3 spans 14 amino acids. Germline V CDR1 and CDR2: SGHTA, FQGNSA. The CDR3: CASSLGGTENIQYF. The DNA of the CDR3 is TGTGCCAGCAGCTTAGGGGGGACAGAAAACATTCAGTACTTC. Variable domain in full (rest from reference TRBV7-2 and TRBJ2-4): GAGVSQSPSNKVTEKGKDVELRCDPISGHTALYWYRQSLGQGLEFLIYFQGNSAPDKSGLPSDRFSAERTGGSVSTLTIQRTQQEDSAVYLCASSLGGTENIQYFGAGTRLSVL.

This clone came up a few times. J is TRBJ2-3 and V is TRBV29-1; D might be TRBD1 (6 bases). There are 14 residues in the CDR3. The ends were cut back, 6 bases at V and 2 bases at J, with 15 bases in the middle. Germline loops: CDR1 SQVTM, CDR2 ANQGSEA. The CDR3 nucleotides are TGCAGCGTCTCCAGGGGAGAACACACAGATACGCAGTATTTT. Encoded protein: CSVSRGEHTDTQYF.

The rearrangement uses TRBV5-1 and TRBJ1-2; 7 nucleotides align to TRBD1. J was trimmed by 3 bases and V by 4 bases; bases with no gene match: 6. CDR1 and CDR2 from the germline V gene are SGHRS and YFSETQ. The CDR3 covers 14 residues. In nucleotides, the CDR3 is TGCGCCAGCAGCCCGCAGGGGGGCGACTATGGCTACACCTTC. The encoded protein is CASSPQGGDYGYTF. The variable domain in full, completed from reference TRBV5-1 and TRBJ1-2, reads KAGVTQTPRYLIKTRGQQVTLSCSPISGHRSVSWYQQTPGQGLQFLFEYFSETQRNKGNFPGRFSGRQFSNSRSEMNVSTLELGDSALYLCASSPQGGDYGYTFGSGTRLTVV.

The chain couples TRBV6-1 to TRBJ1-4; D is undetermined. The germline V gene encodes CDR1 MNHNS and CDR2 SASEGT. V was shortened by 2 bases and J by 2 bases, with 6 bases between the two germline ends. This CDR3 is 14 amino acids long. The CDR3 DNA is TGTGCCAGCAGTGAATGGCGGACTAATGAAAAACTGTTTTTT. Its protein product is CASSEWRTNEKLFF.

This chain connects TRBV1 to TRBJ2-7; the table's D call, TRBD2, was not checked against the DNA. TRBV1 is a known pseudogene. CDR3 length equals 15 residues. In nucleotides, the CDR3 is TGCACCAGCAGCCAAGAGGGTCGGAGCTCCTACGAGCAGTACTTC. Protein: CTSSQEGRSSYEQYF.

The CDR3 here is CASSSYRGSLNGETQYF. The CDR3 nucleotides read TGTGCCAGCAGCTCTTACAGGGGATCCCTAAATGGAGAGACCCAGTACTTC. The rearrangement joins TRBV14 to TRBJ2-5, with TRBD1 matching 7 bases. Per germline, CDR1 SGHDN and CDR2 FVKESK. CDR3 length: 17 residues. The V gene end was trimmed by 5 bases and the J gene end by 4 bases; junction bases not matched to a gene: 16.

This clone was recorded a few times. V and J are TRBV7-8 and TRBJ1-5; no firm D call. Trimming removed 5 bases from V and 3 bases from J, with 14 bases in between. This CDR3 region has 15 residues. The germline CDR1 and CDR2 sequences are SGHVS and FQNEAQ. In DNA form, the CDR3 reads TGTGCCAGCAGCCAAATGGGCGGACCCAATCAGCCCCAGCATTTT. Residues: CASSQMGGPNQPQHF.